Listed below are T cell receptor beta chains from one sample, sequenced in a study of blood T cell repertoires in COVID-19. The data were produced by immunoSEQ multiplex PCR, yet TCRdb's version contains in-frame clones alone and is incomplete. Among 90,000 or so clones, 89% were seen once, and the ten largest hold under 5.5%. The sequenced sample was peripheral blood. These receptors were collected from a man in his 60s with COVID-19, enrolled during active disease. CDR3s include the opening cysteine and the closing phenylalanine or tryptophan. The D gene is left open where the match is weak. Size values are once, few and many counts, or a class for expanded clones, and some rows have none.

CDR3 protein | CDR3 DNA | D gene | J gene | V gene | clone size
CASSSQRGGDQPQHF | TGTGCCAGCAGCTCACAGCGCGGGGGGGATCAGCCCCAGCATTTT | NA | TRBJ1-5 | TRBV5-6 | NA
CAWAGTGYNEQFF | TGTGCCTGGGCCGGGACAGGCTACAATGAGCAGTTCTTC | TRBD1 | TRBJ2-1 | TRBV30 | NA
CASSLRLAGYNEQFF | TGTGCCAGCTCACTTAGACTAGCGGGTTACAATGAGCAGTTCTTC | TRBD2 | TRBJ2-1 | TRBV18 | NA
CAISEGRGWNSPLHF | TGTGCCATCAGTGAGGGGAGGGGTTGGAATTCACCCCTCCACTTT | NA | TRBJ1-6 | TRBV10-3 | NA
CAWSQSLGGNTEAFF | TGTGCCTGGAGTCAATCTCTAGGGGGGAACACTGAAGCTTTCTTT | NA | TRBJ1-1 | TRBV30 | NA
CATSDPRQGADYGYTF | TGTGCCACCAGTGACCCGAGACAGGGGGCGGACTATGGCTACACCTTC | TRBD1 | TRBJ1-2 | TRBV24-1 | NA
CASSQGTDSHNEQFF | TGTGCCAGCAGCCAAGGGACGGACTCCCACAATGAGCAGTTCTTC | NA | TRBJ2-1 | TRBV3-1/TRBV3-2 | NA
CASSRRLAGEYEQYF | TGTGCCAGCAGCCGCCGACTAGCGGGAGAGTACGAGCAGTACTTC | TRBD2 | TRBJ2-7 | TRBV3-1/TRBV3-2 | few
CASSVTGGTDTQYF | TGTGCCAGCAGCGTTACAGGGGGCACAGATACGCAGTATTTT | TRBD1 | TRBJ2-3 | TRBV7-8 | NA
CASSERTGEETQYF | TGTGCCAGCAGTGAGCGGACAGGGGAAGAGACCCAGTACTTC | TRBD1 | TRBJ2-5 | TRBV6-1 | NA